These T cell receptor beta chains were read from a single sample in a study of control samples from healthy donors and cancer patients. The protocol was immunoSEQ multiplex PCR, while the TCRdb copy is restricted to in-frame clones and leaves out a portion. The profile covers about 86,000 clones, with about 94% appearing a single time and approximately 4.8% taken by the ten largest. Sequencing was performed on blood. The receptors were sampled from a woman between 18 and 30 years old in good health. The CDR3 runs from the conserved cysteine through the conserved F or W. Each record gives: CDR3 DNA, CDR3 protein, V gene, clone size, J gene, D gene. D genes are given only for firm matches. Only some rows state a clone size, as once, few, many or a class for expanded clones.

TGTGCCAGCCTAGACGGGACAGGGTCCTACGAGCAGTACTTC | CASLDGTGSYEQYF | TRBV28 | NA | TRBJ2-7 | TRBD1
TGTGCCAGCTCACCGGGACAAGAAGAGACCCAGTACTTC | CASSPGQEETQYF | TRBV18 | NA | TRBJ2-5 | NA
TGTGCCAGCAGTTTAATGGCCCGGGGGACTGAAGCTTTCTTT | CASSLMARGTEAFF | TRBV28 | NA | TRBJ1-1 | NA
TGTGCCAGCAACCGACCTAGCGGGGGGCGAGATACGCAGTATTTT | CASNRPSGGRDTQYF | TRBV27 | NA | TRBJ2-3 | TRBD2
TGTGCCACCAGTGATCCAAGGACAGGGGGCAGAGAGACCCAGTACTTC | CATSDPRTGGRETQYF | TRBV24-1 | NA | TRBJ2-5 | TRBD1
TGTGCCAGCAGCTTAGCGGACCAGCCCCAGCATTTT | CASSLADQPQHF | TRBV7-9 | NA | TRBJ1-5 | NA
TGTGCCATCAGTGCCGGAAGCTCCTATAATTCACCCCTCCACTTT | CAISAGSSYNSPLHF | TRBV10-3 | NA | TRBJ1-6 | NA
TGTGCCAGCAGTATGACTAGCGGGGTTCCAGATACGCAGTATTTT | CASSMTSGVPDTQYF | TRBV6-5 | NA | TRBJ2-3 | TRBD2
NA | CASSLGMGSGNTIYF | TRBV28 | NA | TRBJ1-3 | NA
TGCGCCAGCAGTGAAGTCTCGGGGGGAATCACCGGGGAGCTGTTTTTT | CASSEVSGGITGELFF | TRBV10-1 | NA | TRBJ2-2 | TRBD2
TGCGCCAGCAGCTTGGCCGGGACAACTAATGAAAAACTGTTTTTT | CASSLAGTTNEKLFF | TRBV5-1 | NA | TRBJ1-4 | NA
TGTGCCAGCAGTACCCGTGTGAGGGCGCTGGAGACCCAGTACTTC | CASSTRVRALETQYF | TRBV28 | NA | TRBJ2-5 | NA
TGCAGCGGGACGGGACTACGCACAGATACGCAGTATTTT | CSGTGLRTDTQYF | TRBV29-1 | NA | TRBJ2-3 | TRBD2
TGTGCCAGCAGCCAAGATCTCAGGGGGGCGAACACTGAAGCTTTCTTT | CASSQDLRGANTEAFF | TRBV3-1/TRBV3-2 | NA | TRBJ1-1 | TRBD1
TGTGCCAGCAGCCCATCTGAAATAGCCGCGACCAATGAGCAGTTCTTC | CASSPSEIAATNEQFF | TRBV7-3 | NA | TRBJ2-1 | NA
TGTGCCAGCAGCTTAGGGACAGGCCCCTACGAGCAGTACTTC | CASSLGTGPYEQYF | TRBV7-9 | once | TRBJ2-7 | TRBD1
TGCGCCAGCAGCCCCCTTTCGGACAGGCTGCAGTACTTC | CASSPLSDRLQYF | TRBV4-1 | NA | TRBJ2-7 | TRBD1
TGTGCCAGCATAGAATACAGGGAGAACACCGGGGAGCTGTTTTTT | CASIEYRENTGELFF | TRBV6-5 | NA | TRBJ2-2 | NA
TGTGCCAGCAGCGGCACAGGGGGGGGAGGCACTGAAGCTTTCTTT | CASSGTGGGGTEAFF | TRBV3-1/TRBV3-2 | NA | TRBJ1-1 | TRBD1
TGCAGCGGTTCGACAGGATCAGATACGCAGTATTTT | CSGSTGSDTQYF | TRBV29-1 | NA | TRBJ2-3 | NA
TGTGCCACCAGCCCCATTGCTGGGGGCACTGAAGCTTTCTTT | CATSPIAGGTEAFF | TRBV15 | NA | TRBJ1-1 | NA
TGTGCCAGACGGACTAGCAGTTACAATGAGCAGTTCTTC | CARRTSSYNEQFF | TRBV21-1 | NA | TRBJ2-1 | NA
TGCGCCAGCAGCTTGGAGGGGGCAAAGTATGAAAAACTGTTTTTT | CASSLEGAKYEKLFF | TRBV5-1 | NA | TRBJ1-4 | TRBD1
TGTGCCAGCAGCTTAAGCAGTCCCATTTGTATGCAAGATACGCAGTATTTT | CASSLSSPICMQDTQYF | TRBV3-1/TRBV3-2 | NA | TRBJ2-3 | NA
TGTGCCAGCAGCCACGGGACACAACTTCCCTACGAGCAGTACTTC | CASSHGTQLPYEQYF | TRBV3-1/TRBV3-2 | NA | TRBJ2-7 | NA
TGTGCCAGCAGCTTATTCGGGCAGCTTAATGAAAAACTGTTTTTT | CASSLFGQLNEKLFF | TRBV7-2 | NA | TRBJ1-4 | NA
TGCGCCAGCAGCCTAAGTACTGGGGCCAACGTCCTGACTTTC | CASSLSTGANVLTF | TRBV5-1 | NA | TRBJ2-6 | NA
TGTGCCAGCAGCGTAGCTTATCGGGGCCGTGAGCAGTTCTTC | CASSVAYRGREQFF | TRBV9 | medium-sized | TRBJ2-1 | NA
TGTGCCAGCAGCCAAGCGGGCAACAATCAGCCCCAGCATTTT | CASSQAGNNQPQHF | TRBV7-9 | NA | TRBJ1-5 | NA
TGCGCCAGCAGCCAAGCTCCAGCGGGAGGGCCGAACACCGGGGAGCTGTTTTTT | CASSQAPAGGPNTGELFF | TRBV4-1 | NA | TRBJ2-2 | TRBD2
TGTGCCAGCAGCCAAGAGCGGGCTAGCGGGGGTTATACAGATACGCAGTATTTT | CASSQERASGGYTDTQYF | TRBV3-1/TRBV3-2 | NA | TRBJ2-3 | TRBD2
TGTGCCAGCAGCCAAAAGTGGGAGGGGGCCCTGGGTTGGACTGAAGCTTTCTTT | CASSQKWEGALGWTEAFF | TRBV5-6 | NA | TRBJ1-1 | TRBD1
TGTGCCAGCAGTTTTTACAGGAGGAACACTGAAGCTTTCTTT | CASSFYRRNTEAFF | TRBV6-2/TRBV6-3 | NA | TRBJ1-1 | NA
TGTGCCAGCAGCGTAGCCGCGGGGGCTATCACCGGGGAGCTGTTTTTT | CASSVAAGAITGELFF | TRBV9 | NA | TRBJ2-2 | NA
TGTGCCACCGTGCGCGAAGGGGACAAACGTTATGGCTACACCTTC | CATVREGDKRYGYTF | TRBV19 | NA | TRBJ1-2 | NA
TGTGCCAGCAGTGAAACGTACACTATGTTTTTT | CASSETYTMFF | TRBV2 | few | TRBJ1-4 | NA
TGTGCCAGCAGCGTGGACAGTGGGACCCAGTACTTC | CASSVDSGTQYF | TRBV9 | NA | TRBJ2-5 | NA
TGTGCCAGCAGCTTAGCCAGGGCCAAAAACATTCAGTACTTC | CASSLARAKNIQYF | TRBV7-2 | NA | TRBJ2-4 | NA
TGTGCCAGCAGTTTCCGACAGGGAGGTTGGTATAACAATCAGCCCCAGCATTTT | CASSFRQGGWYNNQPQHF | TRBV28 | NA | TRBJ1-5 | TRBD1
TGTGCCACCGTTACCGGGACAGGGGGCCCGGGTGAGCAGTTCTTC | CATVTGTGGPGEQFF | TRBV27 | NA | TRBJ2-1 | TRBD1
TGTGCCAGCAGCTCCCAAGGACTAGCGGGGGTTCTTTTACGAAGAGAGACCCAGTACTTC | CASSSQGLAGVLLRRETQYF | TRBV7-8 | once | TRBJ2-5 | TRBD2
TGTGCCACCAGTGCCCGCTCCCCTAATGAAAAACTGTTTTTT | CATSARSPNEKLFF | TRBV24-1 | NA | TRBJ1-4 | NA
TGTGCCAGCAGTTTACCGGACAGGGGGCAAAATGAAAAACTGTTTTTT | CASSLPDRGQNEKLFF | TRBV28 | NA | TRBJ1-4 | TRBD1
TGTGCCAGCAGCCGACAGGCAACCTACGAGCAGTACTTC | CASSRQATYEQYF | TRBV5-4 | once | TRBJ2-7 | NA
TGTGCCAGCAGCCCGGATCTGAACACTGAAGCTTTCTTT | CASSPDLNTEAFF | TRBV14 | NA | TRBJ1-1 | NA
TGCGCCAGCAGCGTACTAATTGGGACTAGCGGGAGGGTAGGGCAGTTCTTC | CASSVLIGTSGRVGQFF | TRBV10-2 | NA | TRBJ2-1 | TRBD2
TGTGCCAGCAGTTTGAGGCAGGGGAATTACCACGAGCAGTACTTC | CASSLRQGNYHEQYF | TRBV28 | NA | TRBJ2-7 | NA
TGTGCCAGCAGTACTACAGGGGGCCTCTATGGCTACACCTTC | CASSTTGGLYGYTF | TRBV27 | once | TRBJ1-2 | TRBD1
TGTGCCAGCAGCCAACCTCCTTTCACCGGGGAGCTGTTTTTT | CASSQPPFTGELFF | TRBV9 | NA | TRBJ2-2 | NA
TGTGCCAGCAGCTTGGGGGGCGTCCAGCCCCAGCATTTT | CASSLGGVQPQHF | TRBV7-2 | once | TRBJ1-5 | NA
TGTGCCACCAGCAGACCGACCGGGCCCACACGGGATACGCAGTATTTT | CATSRPTGPTRDTQYF | TRBV15 | NA | TRBJ2-3 | NA
TGTGCCAGCAGCTTAGGGGCAGACGAGCAGTTCTTC | CASSLGADEQFF | TRBV7-8 | NA | TRBJ2-1 | NA
TGTGCCACCAAACGGGAGTCCACCGGGGAGCTATTTTTT | CATKRESTGELFF | TRBV24-1 | NA | TRBJ2-2 | NA